This T cell receptor (beta chain) originates from a study of blood T cell repertoires in COVID-19. Turning to the study itself: The United States, Italy and Spain supplied acute and convalescent COVID-19 samples. T cells, B-cell-depleted T cells, or PBMCs provided the cDNA or gDNA that served as material.

Measured with immunoSEQ multiplex PCR; TCRdb has only the in-frame clones, and not every one. The sample holds under 350,000 clones, 65% to 90% seen once. From germline, CDR1 is KGHSH and CDR2 LQKENI. The CDR3 extends over 13 amino acids. V dropped 3 bases and J dropped 4; count of bases not matched to a gene: 3. The sequence came from a human donor in a cohort sampled during active COVID-19. The chain uses TRBV18 and TRBJ2-7; 7 positions match TRBD1. The sequencing input was peripheral blood. As DNA, the CDR3 is TGTGCCAGCTCACCTCAGGGGGTATACGAGCAGTACTTC. The encoded protein is CASSPQGVYEQYF.